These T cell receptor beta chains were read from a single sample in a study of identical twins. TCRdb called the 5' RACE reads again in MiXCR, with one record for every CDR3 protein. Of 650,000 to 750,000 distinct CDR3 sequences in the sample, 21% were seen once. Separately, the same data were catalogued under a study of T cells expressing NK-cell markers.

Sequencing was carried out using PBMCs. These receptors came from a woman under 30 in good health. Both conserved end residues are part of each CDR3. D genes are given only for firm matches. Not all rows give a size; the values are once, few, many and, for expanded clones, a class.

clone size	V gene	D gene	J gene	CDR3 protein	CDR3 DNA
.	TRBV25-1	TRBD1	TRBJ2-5	CASSVDRVRKTQYF	TGTGCCAGCAGTGTCGACAGGGTTCGGAAGACCCAGTACTTC
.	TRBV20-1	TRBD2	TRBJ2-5	CSAPSGGQETQYF	TGCAGTGCCCCTAGCGGGGGACAAGAGACCCAGTACTTC
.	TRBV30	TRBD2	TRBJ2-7	CAWSVLAGPYEQYF	TGTGCCTGGAGTGTGCTAGCGGGCCCCTACGAGCAGTACTTC
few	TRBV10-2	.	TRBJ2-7	CASKDGPEQYF	TGCGCCAGTAAGGATGGTCCCGAGCAGTACTTC
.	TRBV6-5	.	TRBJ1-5	CASSYSSGGSQPQHF	TGTGCCAGCAGTTACTCCTCCGGGGGTAGTCAGCCCCAGCATTTT
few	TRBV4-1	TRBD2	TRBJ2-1	CASSQALAGGRNNEQFF	TGCGCCAGCAGCCAAGCCTTAGCGGGGGGCCGAAACAATGAGCAGTTCTTC
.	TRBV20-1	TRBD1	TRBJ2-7	CSASPPRGLISHEQYF	TGCAGTGCTAGCCCACCGAGGGGGCTAATTTCTCACGAGCAGTACTTC
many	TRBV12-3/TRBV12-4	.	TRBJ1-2	CASSYDSGGYTF	TGTGCCAGCAGTTACGACAGTGGGGGCTACACCTTC
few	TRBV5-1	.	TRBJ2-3	CASSPPGLHTQYF	TGCGCCAGCAGCCCCCCGGGACTTCATACGCAGTATTTT
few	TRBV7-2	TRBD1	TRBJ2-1	CASKTGQGSYNEQFF	TGTGCCAGCAAGACCGGACAGGGATCCTACAATGAGCAGTTCTTC
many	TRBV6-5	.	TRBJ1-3	CASSNHPDGGNTIYF	TGTGCCAGCAGTAACCACCCGGACGGCGGGAACACCATATATTTT
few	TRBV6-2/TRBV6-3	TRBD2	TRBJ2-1	CASTLPRGLAGQTSSYNEQFF	TGTGCCAGCACTCTACCCCGGGGCCTAGCGGGCCAAACTAGCTCCTACAATGAGCAGTTCTTC
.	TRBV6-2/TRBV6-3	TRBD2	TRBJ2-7	CASSYPSGGAYEQYF	TGTGCCAGCAGTTACCCTAGCGGGGGGGCCTACGAGCAGTACTTC
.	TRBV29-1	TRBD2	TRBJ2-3	CSVDQLAGDTDTQYF	TGCAGCGTTGATCAACTAGCGGGAGACACAGATACGCAGTATTTT
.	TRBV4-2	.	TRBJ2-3	CASSPHGGGQGGTDTQYF	TGTGCCAGCAGCCCTCATGGGGGGGGGCAGGGAGGCACAGATACGCAGTATTTT
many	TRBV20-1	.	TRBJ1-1	CSASVDRNTEAFF	TGCAGTGCTAGTGTCGACAGGAACACTGAAGCTTTCTTT
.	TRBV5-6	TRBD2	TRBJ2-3	CASSLTSGYTDTQYF	TGTGCCAGCAGCTTGACTAGCGGCTACACAGATACGCAGTATTTT
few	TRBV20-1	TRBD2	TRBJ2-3	CSASPSGGGGTDTQYF	TGCAGTGCTAGCCCTTCTGGGGGGGGAGGCACAGATACGCAGTATTTT